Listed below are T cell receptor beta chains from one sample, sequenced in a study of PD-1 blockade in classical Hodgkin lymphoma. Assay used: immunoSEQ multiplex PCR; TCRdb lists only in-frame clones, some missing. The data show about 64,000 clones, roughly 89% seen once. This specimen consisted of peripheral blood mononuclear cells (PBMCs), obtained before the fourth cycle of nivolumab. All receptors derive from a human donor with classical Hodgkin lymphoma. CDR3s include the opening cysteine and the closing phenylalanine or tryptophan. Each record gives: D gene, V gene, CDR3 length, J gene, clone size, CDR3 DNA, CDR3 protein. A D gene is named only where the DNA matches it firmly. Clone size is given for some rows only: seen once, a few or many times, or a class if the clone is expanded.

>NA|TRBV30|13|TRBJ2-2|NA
TGTGCCTGGAGGCTCAGGAGCACCGGGGAGCTGTTTTTT
CAWRLRSTGELFF
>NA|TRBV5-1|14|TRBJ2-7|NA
TGCGCCAGCACCACTGTAGGGGGTACCCACGAGCAGTACTTC
CASTTVGGTHEQYF
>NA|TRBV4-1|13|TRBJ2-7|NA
TGCGCCAGCAGCCAAGGTGGCCCCTACGAGCAGTACTTC
CASSQGGPYEQYF
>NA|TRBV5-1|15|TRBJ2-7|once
TGCGCCAGCAGCTTGGTCGGGGGAACATCCTACGAGCAGTACTTC
CASSLVGGTSYEQYF
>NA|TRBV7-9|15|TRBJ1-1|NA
TGTGCCAGCAGCTTAGAGTTAGGAGGGAACACTGAAGCTTTCTTT
CASSLELGGNTEAFF
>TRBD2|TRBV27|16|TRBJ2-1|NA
TGTGCCAGCAGTTTTTTTTCTGGCGGGGGGGGCAATGAGCAGTTCTTC
CASSFFSGGGGNEQFF
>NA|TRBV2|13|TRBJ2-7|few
TGTGCCAGCAGTGGGCCGGTCTCCTACGAGCAGTACTTC
CASSGPVSYEQYF
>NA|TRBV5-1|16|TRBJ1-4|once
TGCGCCAGCAGCTACTCGCCGGGCGGGACTAATGAAAAACTGTTTTTT
CASSYSPGGTNEKLFF
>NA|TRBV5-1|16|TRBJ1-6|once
TGCGCCAGCAGCTTGGTGTCGGGGGGGAGTGATTCACCCCTCCACTTT
CASSLVSGGSDSPLHF
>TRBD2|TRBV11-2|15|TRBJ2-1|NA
TGTGCCAGCAGAAAACCGGGGGGGCAGTACAATGAGCAGTTCTTC
CASRKPGGQYNEQFF
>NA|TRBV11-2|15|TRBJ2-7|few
TGTGCCAGCAGCTTAATCCCCCTTCCTACGTACGAGCAGTACTTC
CASSLIPLPTYEQYF
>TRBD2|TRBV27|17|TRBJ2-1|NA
TGTGCCAGCAGTTTTATTAGCGGGGGAGCCCTAGGCAATGAGCAGTTCTTC
CASSFISGGALGNEQFF
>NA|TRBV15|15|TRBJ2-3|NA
TGTGCCACCAGCGGAGTTTGGGCTAGCACAGATACGCAGTATTTT
CATSGVWASTDTQYF
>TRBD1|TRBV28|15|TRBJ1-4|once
TGTGCCAGCAGTACAGGGGGTGCAACTAATGAAAAACTGTTTTTT
CASSTGGATNEKLFF
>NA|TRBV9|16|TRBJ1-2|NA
TGTGCCAGCAGCGTAGCTGGCGGGGTAACTAACTATGGCTACACCTTC
CASSVAGGVTNYGYTF
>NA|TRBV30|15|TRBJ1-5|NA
TGTGCCTGGACCCCGAGGGGTACGGGCAATCAGCCCCAGCATTTT
CAWTPRGTGNQPQHF
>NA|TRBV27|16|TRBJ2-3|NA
TGTGCCAGCAGTTTATTGTATCCGAGAGGCACAGATACGCAGTATTTT
CASSLLYPRGTDTQYF
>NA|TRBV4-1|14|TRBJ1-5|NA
TGCGCCAGCCGGCCCACCGCGCACGGGCAGCCCCAGCATTTT
CASRPTAHGQPQHF
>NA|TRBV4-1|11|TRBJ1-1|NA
TGCGCCAGCAGCTTTAACACTGAAGCTTTCTTT
CASSFNTEAFF
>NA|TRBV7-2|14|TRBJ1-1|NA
TGTGCCAGCAGCTCCGACACCGGATTCGCTGAAGCTTTCTTT
CASSSDTGFAEAFF
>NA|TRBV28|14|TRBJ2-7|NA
TGTGCCAGCAGTTTAGGTGGAAGGGTCTACGAGCAGTACTTC
CASSLGGRVYEQYF
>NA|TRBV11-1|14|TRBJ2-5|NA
TGTGCCAGCAGTTTTATAGCGGAACAAGAGACCCAGTACTTC
CASSFIAEQETQYF
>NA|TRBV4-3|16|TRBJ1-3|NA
TGCGCCAGCAGCCAAGAAGTTGTAGGATCTGGAAACACCATATATTTT
CASSQEVVGSGNTIYF
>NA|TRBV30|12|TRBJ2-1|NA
TGTGCCTGGAGTGTCTCTGGGGGTGAGCAGTTCTTC
CAWSVSGGEQFF
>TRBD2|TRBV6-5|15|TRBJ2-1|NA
TGTGCCAGCAGTCGACTAGCGGGGGGGAACAATGAGCAGTTCTTC
CASSRLAGGNNEQFF
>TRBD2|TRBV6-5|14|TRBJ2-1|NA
TGTGCCAGCCTTCGTGCTAGCGGGTACAATGAGCAGTTCTTC
CASLRASGYNEQFF
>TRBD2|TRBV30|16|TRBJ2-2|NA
TGTGCCTGTCGACTAGCGGGGGGCCTCAACACCGGGGAGCTGTTTTTT
CACRLAGGLNTGELFF
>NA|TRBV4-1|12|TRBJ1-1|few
TGCGCCAGCAGCCAAACAGGGCATGAAGCTTTCTTT
CASSQTGHEAFF
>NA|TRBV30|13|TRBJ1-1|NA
TGTGCCTGGAGTGTAGAGGGAAACACTGAAGCTTTCTTT
CAWSVEGNTEAFF
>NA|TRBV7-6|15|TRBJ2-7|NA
TGTGCCAGCAGCCTGGGACAAGTAACCCTCTACGAGCAGTACTTC
CASSLGQVTLYEQYF
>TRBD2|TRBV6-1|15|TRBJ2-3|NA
TGTGCCAGCACCGAAGGGGCGGGGGGGCCAGATACGCAGTATTTT
CASTEGAGGPDTQYF
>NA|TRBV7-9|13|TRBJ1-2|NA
TGTGCCAGCAGCTATGGGGGGAGAAGGGGCTACACCTTC
CASSYGGRRGYTF